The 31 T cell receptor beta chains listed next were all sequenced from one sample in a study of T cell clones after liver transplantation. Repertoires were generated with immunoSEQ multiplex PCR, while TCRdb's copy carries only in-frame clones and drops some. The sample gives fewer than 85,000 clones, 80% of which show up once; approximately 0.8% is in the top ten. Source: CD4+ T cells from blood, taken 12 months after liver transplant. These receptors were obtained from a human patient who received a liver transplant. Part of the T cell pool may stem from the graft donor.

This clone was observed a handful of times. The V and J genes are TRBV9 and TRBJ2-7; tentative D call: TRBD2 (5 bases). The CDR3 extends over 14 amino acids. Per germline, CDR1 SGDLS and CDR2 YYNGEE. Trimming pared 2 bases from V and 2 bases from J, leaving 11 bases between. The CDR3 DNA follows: TGTGCCAGCAGCGTCGACTACGGGACCTACGAGCAGTACTTC. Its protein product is CASSVDYGTYEQYF.

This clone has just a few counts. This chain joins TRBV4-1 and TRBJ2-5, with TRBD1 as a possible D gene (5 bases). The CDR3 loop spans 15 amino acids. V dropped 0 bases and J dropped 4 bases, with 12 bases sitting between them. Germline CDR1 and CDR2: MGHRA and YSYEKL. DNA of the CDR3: TGCGCCAGCAGCCAAGAAGGGGCGACTGCAGAGACCCAGTACTTC. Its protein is CASSQEGATAETQYF.

As DNA, the CDR3 is TGTGCCAGCAGGGGACTAGCGGGATTCTCCTACGAGCAGTACTTC. Translated, it gives CASRGLAGFSYEQYF. J is TRBJ2-7 and V is TRBV2, with 13 bases matching TRBD2. V trimming: 6 bases; J trimming: 0 bases; junction bases outside the gene matches: 2. Germline CDR1 is SNHLY and CDR2 is FYNNEI. The CDR3 has 15 amino acids.

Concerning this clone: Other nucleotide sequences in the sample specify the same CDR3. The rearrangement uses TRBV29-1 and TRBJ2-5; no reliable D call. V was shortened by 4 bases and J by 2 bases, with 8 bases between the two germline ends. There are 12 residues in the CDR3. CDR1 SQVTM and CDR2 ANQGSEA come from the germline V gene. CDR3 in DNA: TGCAGCGTTGTAGGGATTCAAGAGACCCAGTACTTC. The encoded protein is CSVVGIQETQYF.

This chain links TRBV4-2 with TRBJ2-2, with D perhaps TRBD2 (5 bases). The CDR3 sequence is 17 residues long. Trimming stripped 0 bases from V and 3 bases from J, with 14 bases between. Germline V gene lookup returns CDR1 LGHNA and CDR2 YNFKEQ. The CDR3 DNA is TGTGCCAGCAGCCAAGACTCTTATGACTACTACACCGGGGAGCTGTTTTTT. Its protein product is CASSQDSYDYYTGELFF.

The CDR3 nucleotides read TGTGCCAGCAGTGAAGCGCTTAGGAACGGCCAGCCCCAGCATTTT. Translated: CASSEALRNGQPQHF. The rearrangement links TRBV2 to TRBJ1-5; D remains ambiguous. Germline V CDR1 and CDR2: SNHLY, FYNNEI. CDR3 length equals 15 residues. Trimming left V 0 bases short and J 7 bases short, with 13 bases between.

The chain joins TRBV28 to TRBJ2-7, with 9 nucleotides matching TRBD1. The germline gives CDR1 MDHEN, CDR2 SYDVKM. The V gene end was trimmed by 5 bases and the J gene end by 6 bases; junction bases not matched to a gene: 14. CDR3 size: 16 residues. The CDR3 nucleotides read TGTGCCAGCAGTCCTTGGACAGGGGAGATTAGTTTCGAGCAGTACTTC. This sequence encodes CASSPWTGEISFEQYF.

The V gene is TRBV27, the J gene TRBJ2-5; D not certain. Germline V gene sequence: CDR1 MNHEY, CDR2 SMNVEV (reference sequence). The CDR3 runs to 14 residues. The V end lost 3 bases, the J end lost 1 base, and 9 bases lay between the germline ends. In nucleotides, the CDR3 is TGTGCCAGCAGTTTTAAGTCCACCCAAGAGACCCAGTACTTC. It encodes CASSFKSTQETQYF.

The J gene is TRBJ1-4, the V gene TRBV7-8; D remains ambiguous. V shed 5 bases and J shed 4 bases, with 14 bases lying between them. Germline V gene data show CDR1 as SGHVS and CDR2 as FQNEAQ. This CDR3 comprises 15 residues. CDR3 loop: CASSIPTGNNEKLFF. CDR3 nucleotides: TGTGCCAGCAGCATACCGACGGGGAATAATGAAAAACTGTTTTTT.

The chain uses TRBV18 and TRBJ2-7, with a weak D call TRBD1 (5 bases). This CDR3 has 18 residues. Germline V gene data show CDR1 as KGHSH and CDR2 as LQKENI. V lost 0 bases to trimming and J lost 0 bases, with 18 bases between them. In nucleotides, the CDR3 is TGTGCCAGCTCACCACCGACACCCAGGACACTTAGCTCCTACGAGCAGTACTTC. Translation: CASSPPTPRTLSSYEQYF.

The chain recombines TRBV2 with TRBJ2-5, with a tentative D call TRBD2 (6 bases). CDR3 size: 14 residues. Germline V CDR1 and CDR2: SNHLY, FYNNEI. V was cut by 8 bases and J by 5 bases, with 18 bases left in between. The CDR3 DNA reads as TGTGCCAGCTTAGGACGAGTTGGGGGGGAGACCCAGTACTTC. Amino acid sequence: CASLGRVGGETQYF.

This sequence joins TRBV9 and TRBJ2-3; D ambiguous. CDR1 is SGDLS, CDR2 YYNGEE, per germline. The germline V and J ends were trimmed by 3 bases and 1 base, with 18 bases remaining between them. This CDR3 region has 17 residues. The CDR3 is CASSASTIPRGTDTQYF. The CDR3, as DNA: TGTGCCAGCAGCGCATCGACGATTCCTAGGGGCACAGATACGCAGTATTTT.

Here the CDR3 reads CASSQDRGGTGVFGLNTEAFF. CDR3 nucleotides: TGCGCCAGCAGCCAAGATCGTGGCGGGACAGGGGTTTTCGGATTGAACACTGAAGCTTTCTTT. V is TRBV4-3 and J is TRBJ1-1; 10 bases map to TRBD1. The germline gives CDR1 LGHNA, CDR2 YSLEER. The CDR3 loop spans 21 amino acids. Trimming removed 0 bases from V and 0 bases from J; junction bases left unmatched: 16.

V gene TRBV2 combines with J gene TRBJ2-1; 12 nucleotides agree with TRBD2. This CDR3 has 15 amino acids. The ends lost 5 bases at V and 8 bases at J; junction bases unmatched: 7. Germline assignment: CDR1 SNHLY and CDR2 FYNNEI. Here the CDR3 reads CASSPGLAGMDEQFF. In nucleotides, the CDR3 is TGTGCCAGCAGTCCTGGACTAGCGGGAATGGATGAGCAGTTCTTC. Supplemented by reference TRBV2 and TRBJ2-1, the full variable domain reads EPEVTQTPSHQVTQMGQEVILRCVPISNHLYFYWYRQILGQKVEFLVSFYNNEISEKSEIFDDQFSVERPDGSNFTLKIRSTKLEDSAMYFCASSPGLAGMDEQFFGPGTRLTVL.

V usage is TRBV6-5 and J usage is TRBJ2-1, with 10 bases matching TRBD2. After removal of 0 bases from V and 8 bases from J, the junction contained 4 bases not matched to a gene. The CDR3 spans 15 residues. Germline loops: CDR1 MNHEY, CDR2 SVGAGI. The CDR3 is CASSYSPSGSYEQFF. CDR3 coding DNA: TGTGCCAGCAGTTACTCTCCTAGCGGGAGCTATGAGCAGTTCTTC.

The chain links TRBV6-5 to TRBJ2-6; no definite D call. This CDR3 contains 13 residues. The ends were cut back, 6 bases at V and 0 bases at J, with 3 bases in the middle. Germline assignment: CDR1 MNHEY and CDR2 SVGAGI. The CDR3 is CASRSSGANVLTF. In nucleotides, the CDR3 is TGTGCCAGCAGATCCTCTGGGGCCAACGTCCTGACTTTC.

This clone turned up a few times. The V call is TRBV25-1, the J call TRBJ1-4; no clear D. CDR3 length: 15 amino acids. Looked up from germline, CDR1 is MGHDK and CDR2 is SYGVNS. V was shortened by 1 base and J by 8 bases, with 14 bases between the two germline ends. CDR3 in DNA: TGTGCCAGCAGTGAATTCAAGGGTCCGGCGGAAAAACTGTTTTTT. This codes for CASSEFKGPAEKLFF.

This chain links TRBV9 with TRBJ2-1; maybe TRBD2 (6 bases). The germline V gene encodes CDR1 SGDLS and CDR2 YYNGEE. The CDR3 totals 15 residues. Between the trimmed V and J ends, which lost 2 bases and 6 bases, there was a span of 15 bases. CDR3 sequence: CASSVGLAETNEQFF. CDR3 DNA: TGTGCCAGCAGCGTCGGATTAGCGGAGACCAATGAGCAGTTCTTC. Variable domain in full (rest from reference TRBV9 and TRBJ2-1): DSGVTQTPKHLITATGQRVTLRCSPRSGDLSVYWYQQSLDQGLQFLIQYYNGEERAKGNILERFSAQQFPDLHSELNLSSLELGDSALYFCASSVGLAETNEQFFGPGTRLTVL.

This CDR3 is CASSSRGTYGYTF. The CDR3, as DNA: TGTGCCAGCAGCTCTAGGGGGACCTATGGCTACACCTTC. The chain combines TRBV7-9 with TRBJ1-2; a weak D match, TRBD1 (6 bases). The V gene's germline CDR1 is SEHNR and CDR2 FQNEAQ (reference sequence). CDR3 length equals 13 residues. V was clipped by 4 bases and J by 4 bases, with 10 bases between them.

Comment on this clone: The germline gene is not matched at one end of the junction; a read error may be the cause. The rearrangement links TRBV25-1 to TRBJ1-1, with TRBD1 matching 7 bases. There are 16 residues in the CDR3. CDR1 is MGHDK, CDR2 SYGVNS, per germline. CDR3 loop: CASSEAPGQLNTEAFF. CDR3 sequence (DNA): TGTGCCAGTAGTGAAGCCCCGGGACAGCTGAACACTGAAGCTTTCTTT.

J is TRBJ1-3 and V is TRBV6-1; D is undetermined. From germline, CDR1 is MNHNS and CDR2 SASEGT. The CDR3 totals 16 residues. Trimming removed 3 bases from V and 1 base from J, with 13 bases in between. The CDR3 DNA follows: TGTGCCAGCAGTGACCTTTCATCCCATTCTGGAAACACCATATATTTT. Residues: CASSDLSSHSGNTIYF.

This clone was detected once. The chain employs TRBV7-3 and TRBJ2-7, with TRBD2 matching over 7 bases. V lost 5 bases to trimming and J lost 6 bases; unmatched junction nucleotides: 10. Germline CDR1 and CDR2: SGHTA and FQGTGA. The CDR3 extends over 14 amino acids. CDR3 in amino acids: CASSSGTPGGEQYF. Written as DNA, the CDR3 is TGTGCCAGCAGCAGCGGGACTCCGGGGGGCGAGCAGTACTTC. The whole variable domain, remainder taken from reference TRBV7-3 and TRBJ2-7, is GAGVSQTPSNKVTEKGKYVELRCDPISGHTALYWYRQSLGQGPEFLIYFQGTGAADDSGLPNDRFFAVRPEGSVSTLKIQRTERGDSAVYLCASSSGTPGGEQYFGPGTRLTVT.

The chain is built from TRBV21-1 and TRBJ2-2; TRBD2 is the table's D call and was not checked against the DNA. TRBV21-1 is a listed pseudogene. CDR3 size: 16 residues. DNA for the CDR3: TGTGCCAGCTCGGGACTAGCGGTCGTTAACACCGGGGAGCTGTTTTTT. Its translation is CASSGLAVVNTGELFF.

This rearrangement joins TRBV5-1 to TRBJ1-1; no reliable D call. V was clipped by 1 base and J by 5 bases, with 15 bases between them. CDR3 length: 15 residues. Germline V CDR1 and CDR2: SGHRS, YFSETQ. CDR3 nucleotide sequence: TGCGCCAGCAGCTTGTGGGAGGCTAGGTGGACTGAAGCTTTCTTT. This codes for CASSLWEARWTEAFF.

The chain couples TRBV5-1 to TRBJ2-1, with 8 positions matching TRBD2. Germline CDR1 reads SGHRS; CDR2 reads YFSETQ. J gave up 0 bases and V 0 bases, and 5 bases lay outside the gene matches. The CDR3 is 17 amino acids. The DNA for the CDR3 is TGCGCCAGCAGCTTGGAGACTAGCGCGAGCTCCTACAATGAGCAGTTCTTC. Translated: CASSLETSASSYNEQFF.

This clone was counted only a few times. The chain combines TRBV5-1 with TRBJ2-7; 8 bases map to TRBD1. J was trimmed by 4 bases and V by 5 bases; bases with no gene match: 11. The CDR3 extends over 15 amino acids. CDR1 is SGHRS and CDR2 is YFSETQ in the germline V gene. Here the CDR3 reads CASRWGQDTIYEQYF. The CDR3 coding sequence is TGCGCCAGCAGGTGGGGACAGGATACTATTTACGAGCAGTACTTC. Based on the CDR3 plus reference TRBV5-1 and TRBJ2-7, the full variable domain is KAGVTQTPRYLIKTRGQQVTLSCSPISGHRSVSWYQQTPGQGLQFLFEYFSETQRNKGNFPGRFSGRQFSNSRSEMNVSTLELGDSALYLCASRWGQDTIYEQYFGPGTRLTVT.

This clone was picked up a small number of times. The CDR3 DNA reads TGCGCCAGCAGCTTGTCAGGGAGGGCTGGGGCCAACGTCCTGACTTTC. This translates into CASSLSGRAGANVLTF. The rearrangement uses TRBV5-1 and TRBJ2-6, with 7 nucleotides matching TRBD2. CDR1 SGHRS and CDR2 YFSETQ come from the germline V gene. This CDR3 has 16 residues. V lost 1 base to trimming and J lost 2 bases; unmatched junction nucleotides: 3.

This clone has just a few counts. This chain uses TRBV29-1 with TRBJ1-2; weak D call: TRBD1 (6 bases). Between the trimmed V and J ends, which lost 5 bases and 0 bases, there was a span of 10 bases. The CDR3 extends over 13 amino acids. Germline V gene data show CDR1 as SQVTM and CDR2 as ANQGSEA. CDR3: CSVSRTANYGYTF. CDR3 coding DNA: TGCAGCGTTTCGCGGACAGCTAACTATGGCTACACCTTC.

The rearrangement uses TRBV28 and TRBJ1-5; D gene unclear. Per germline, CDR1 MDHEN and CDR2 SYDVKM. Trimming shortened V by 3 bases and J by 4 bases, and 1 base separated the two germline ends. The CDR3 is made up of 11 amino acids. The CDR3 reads CASSLNQPQHF. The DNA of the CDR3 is TGTGCCAGCAGTTTGAATCAGCCCCAGCATTTT.

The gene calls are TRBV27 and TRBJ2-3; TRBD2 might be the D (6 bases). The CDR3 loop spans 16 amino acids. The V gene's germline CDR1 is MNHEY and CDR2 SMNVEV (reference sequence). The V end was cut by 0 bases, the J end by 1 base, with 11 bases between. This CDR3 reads CASSLSYSGRTDTQYF. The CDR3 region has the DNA TGTGCCAGCAGTTTATCGTACAGCGGGCGCACAGATACGCAGTATTTT.

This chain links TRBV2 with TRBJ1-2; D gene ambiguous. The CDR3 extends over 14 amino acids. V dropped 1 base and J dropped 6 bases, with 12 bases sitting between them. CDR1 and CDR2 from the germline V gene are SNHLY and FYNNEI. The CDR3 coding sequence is TGTGCCAGCAGTGAAGAGACCGGCGGACATGGCTACACCTTC. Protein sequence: CASSEETGGHGYTF. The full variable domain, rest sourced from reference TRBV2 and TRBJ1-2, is EPEVTQTPSHQVTQMGQEVILRCVPISNHLYFYWYRQILGQKVEFLVSFYNNEISEKSEIFDDQFSVERPDGSNFTLKIRSTKLEDSAMYFCASSEETGGHGYTFGSGTRLTVV.